These 17 T cell receptor beta chains came from one sample sequenced in a study of blood T cell repertoires in COVID-19. The data were produced by immunoSEQ multiplex PCR, yet TCRdb's version contains in-frame clones alone and is incomplete. The sample includes 180,000 or so clones, more than 75% of them seen just once. The specimen was peripheral blood. The receptors were sampled from an older woman with acute or convalescent COVID-19.

The J gene is TRBJ1-6, the V gene TRBV7-2; TRBD1 aligns across 8 bases. The CDR3 consists of 15 residues. CDR1 and CDR2 (germline): SGHTA, FQGNSA. V was pared by 4 bases and J by 9 bases, with 8 bases of the junction left unmatched. The CDR3 sequence: CASSSGQGASSPLHF. The CDR3 region has the DNA TGTGCCAGCAGCTCCGGACAGGGCGCCTCTTCACCCCTCCACTTT.

This clone was seen only a few times. The J gene is TRBJ1-3, the V gene TRBV2; 9 nucleotides align to TRBD1. With V trimmed by 4 bases and J by 2 bases, 0 bases remained unmatched. Per germline, CDR1 SNHLY and CDR2 FYNNEI. The CDR3 has 14 amino acids. CDR3 protein: CASSGTGAGNTIYF. The DNA of the CDR3 is TGTGCCAGCAGTGGGACAGGGGCTGGAAACACCATATATTTT.

V usage is TRBV7-9 and J usage is TRBJ2-5, with TRBD2 as a possible D gene (6 bases). This CDR3 contains 15 residues. Germline V gene sequence: CDR1 SEHNR, CDR2 FQNEAQ (reference sequence). Trimming pared 3 bases from V and 5 bases from J, leaving 16 bases between. This CDR3 reads CASSFGGEQVETQYF. DNA for the CDR3: TGTGCCAGCAGCTTCGGAGGGGAACAAGTCGAGACCCAGTACTTC.

The rearrangement links TRBV7-8 to TRBJ1-4; TRBD1 is a possible D gene (5 bases). The V gene lost 0 bases and the J gene lost 6 bases, with 11 bases spanning the gap. The CDR3 sequence is 15 residues long. Germline CDR1 is SGHVS and CDR2 is FQNEAQ. The CDR3 DNA sequence: TGTGCCAGCAGCTTAGCTTTGACAGTCGATGAAAAACTGTTTTTT. This encodes CASSLALTVDEKLFF.

This chain joins TRBV19 and TRBJ1-1, with TRBD1 as a possible D gene (6 bases). With 5 bases removed from V and 4 bases from J, the gap between germline ends came to 17 bases. Germline CDR1 and CDR2: LNHDA and SQIVND (reference sequence). CDR3 length: 15 residues. The CDR3 bases are TGTGCCAGTAGTCACCTCCAGGGGCATCGCACTGAAGCTTTCTTT. Its translation: CASSHLQGHRTEAFF.

The genes are TRBV27 and TRBJ2-7, with D maybe TRBD1 (6 bases). This CDR3 is built from 16 residues. The V gene's germline CDR1 is MNHEY and CDR2 SMNVEV (reference sequence). Trimming took off 4 bases at V and 3 bases at J, with 19 bases between the two ends. The CDR3 region is CASSSPDRQNNYEQYF. The CDR3 DNA is TGTGCCAGCAGTTCTCCAGACAGGCAAAATAACTACGAGCAGTACTTC.

The J gene is TRBJ1-1, the V gene TRBV27; tentatively, D is TRBD1 (5 bases). The CDR3 length is 15 residues. CDR1 is MNHEY, CDR2 SMNVEV, per germline (reference sequence). The V gene lost 5 bases and the J gene lost 9 bases, with 22 bases spanning the gap. The CDR3 sequence: CASSPSHPGGGKAFF. DNA of the CDR3: TGTGCCAGCAGTCCCTCTCATCCCGGGGGGGGTAAAGCTTTCTTT.

J is TRBJ2-7 and V is TRBV5-4; tentative D call: TRBD2 (6 bases). The germline V gene has CDR1 SGHNT and CDR2 YYREEE (reference sequence). Trimming took 4 bases from V and 0 from J, leaving 17 bases between them. This CDR3 comprises 16 residues. CDR3 coding DNA: TGTGCCAGCAGCCCCGGGGCTAGCGTTAGCTCCTACGAGCAGTACTTC. Translation gives CASSPGASVSSYEQYF.

The gene calls are TRBV7-9 and TRBJ1-6; D uncertain. The CDR3 is 14 amino acids. Trimming pared 5 bases from V and 4 bases from J, leaving 9 bases between. Germline CDR1 SEHNR, CDR2 FQNEAQ (reference sequence). The CDR3 sequence is CASSPGLYNSPLHF. The CDR3 bases are TGTGCCAGCAGCCCGGGTCTTTATAATTCACCCCTCCACTTT.

The genes are TRBV10-2 and TRBJ2-3, with 8 bases lining up with TRBD2. Trimming took 8 bases from V and 2 from J; bases not matched to a gene: 3. CDR3 size: 13 residues. Per germline, CDR1 WSHSY and CDR2 SAAADI. CDR3 nucleotides: TGCGCCAGCTCTAGCGGGCACACAGATACGCAGTATTTT. This encodes CASSSGHTDTQYF.

The chain uses TRBV20-1 and TRBJ2-5, with TRBD2 as a possible D gene (6 bases). The CDR3 is made up of 11 amino acids. The V gene's germline CDR1 is DFQATT and CDR2 SNEGSKA (reference sequence). CDR3 sequence (DNA): TGCAGCAGACTAGGGCAAGAGACCCAGTACTTC. Translated, it gives CSRLGQETQYF.

There are a few counts of this clone. This chain uses TRBV7-9 with TRBJ1-5, with TRBD1 matching 7 bases. The germline V gene encodes CDR1 SEHNR and CDR2 FQNEAQ (reference sequence). The CDR3 is 14 residues long. After removal of 5 bases from V and 2 bases from J, the junction contained 3 bases not matched to a gene. Written as DNA, the CDR3 is TGTGCCAGCAGCCCAGGACAGGGCAATCAGCCCCAGCATTTT. It codes for CASSPGQGNQPQHF.

The chain is built from TRBV4-1 and TRBJ1-4; tentatively, D is TRBD1 (6 bases). The CDR3 contains 13 residues. Trimming pared 6 bases from V and 4 bases from J, leaving 9 bases between. The germline gives CDR1 MGHRA, CDR2 YSYEKL. The CDR3 region has the DNA TGCGCCAGCAGGTTGGACAGTAATGAAAAACTGTTTTTT. Its protein product is CASRLDSNEKLFF.

The gene calls are TRBV3-1 (or the pseudogene TRBV3-2) and TRBJ1-4; D remains ambiguous. V was pared by 8 bases and J by 5 bases, with 12 bases between. This CDR3 is built from 13 residues. The germline gives CDR1 LGHDT, CDR2 YNNKEL (reference sequence). CDR3 sequence (DNA): TGTGCCAGCCTCGGGTTATCAAATGAAAAACTGTTTTTT. Residues: CASLGLSNEKLFF.

The CDR3 bases are TGCGCCAGCAGCCAAGATCTTAGAAGGCGACTAGCGGACAATGAGCAGTTCTTC. Protein product: CASSQDLRRRLADNEQFF. The chain carries TRBV4-1 and TRBJ2-1; TRBD2 agrees at 9 bases. V shed 0 bases, J shed 5 bases, and the junction held 11 bases outside the gene matches. This CDR3 comprises 18 residues. CDR1 and CDR2 from the germline V gene are MGHRA and YSYEKL.

This chain connects TRBV28 to TRBJ1-2; no firm D call. Trimming removed 3 bases from V and 4 bases from J, with 9 bases in between. Per germline, CDR1 MDHEN and CDR2 SYDVKM. This CDR3 has 13 amino acids. CDR3 residues: CASSLRALYGYTF. The CDR3 DNA follows: TGTGCCAGCAGTTTGAGAGCTCTCTATGGCTACACCTTC.

This rearrangement joins TRBV23-1 to TRBJ1-1; 7 bases fit TRBD1. TRBV23-1 falls under the ORF class, with uncertain function. CDR3 length: 13 residues. The junction had 4 bases not matched to a gene; V was cut back by 9 bases and J by 0 bases. The CDR3 reads CASTGTVNTEAFF. CDR3 nucleotides: TGCGCCAGTACCGGGACAGTGAACACTGAAGCTTTCTTT.